This entry concerns a single T cell receptor (beta chain). Its antigen is unidentified. Second doses were pooled across both intervals (about 4 or about 12 weeks). The sample comes from a study of T cell responses to AZD1222 COVID-19 vaccine. TCRdb keeps only in-frame clones here, not all; method: immunoSEQ multiplex PCR. The table has about 69,000 clones, roughly 80% seen once. Whole-study results and caveats: Regions left unmutated in variants are reportedly the target of nearly half of spike-specific TCRs. Scientists sampled the repertoires only once the peak T cell response had passed.

The sequences come from peripheral blood, collected 28 days after the second AZD1222 dose. The source is an adult who received the AZD1222 COVID-19 vaccine.

This CDR3 reads CASSQVNTEAFF. CDR3 nucleotides: TGTGCCAGCAGCCAAGTTAACACTGAAGCTTTCTTT. The chain employs TRBV4-2 and TRBJ1-1; no definite D call. Per the germline V gene, CDR1 is LGHNA and CDR2 is YNFKEQ. The germline V and J ends were trimmed by 1 base and 2 bases, with 2 bases remaining between them. The CDR3 has 12 amino acids.